This TCR beta chain was observed in a study of blood T cell repertoires in COVID-19. As for the study in general: Acute-phase and convalescent COVID-19 samples originated in the United States, Italy and Spain. Sources were T cells, B-cell-depleted T cells, or PBMCs; the material itself was cDNA or gDNA.

The length of the CDR3 is 14 residues. V gave up 3 bases and J gave up 5 bases; unmatched junction bases: 6. Germline V lookup: CDR1 SGHTA, CDR2 FQGNSA. The authors' processing: Scientists estimated how many nucleated cells there were by amplifying reference gene primers. The data were produced by immunoSEQ multiplex PCR, yet TCRdb's version contains in-frame clones alone and is incomplete. That table is the source of V, J and clone size, and D and trimming were worked out from the DNA. Counted here are some 51,000 clones, approximately 90% occurring once; the ten biggest clones make up around 8.7%. The clonotype comes from a man between 45 and 60 years old with active COVID-19. Sequences were obtained from peripheral blood. The rearrangement joins TRBV7-2 to TRBJ1-1; TRBD1 aligns across 7 bases. CDR3 coding DNA: TGTGCCAGCAGCTTCACGAGGGGGCAGACTGAAGCTTTCTTT. Residues: CASSFTRGQTEAFF.